This record covers a single T cell receptor beta chain. The antigen is undetermined. A multiplex PCR was run with 60 Vbeta primers and 13 Jbeta primers. Per the authors' pipeline: Later, 75 million to 100 million unique TCR beta chains were counted in an analysis, and roughly 11 million of them were shared. Using immunoSEQ multiplex PCR, the repertoire was profiled, and TCRdb retains in-frame clones only, with some absent. V, J and clone size are those of that table, while D and trimming were read from the DNA. The sample contains over 80,000 clones, 82% of which appear only once. The sample belongs to a study of cytomegalovirus exposure and HLA in healthy donors. Points from the study as a whole: Analysis performed later found more than 15,000 TCR beta sequences associated with HLA alleles at 0.05 false discovery rate.

V was trimmed by 5 bases and J by 6 bases, leaving 17 bases between them. This CDR3 has 14 residues. Germline assignment: CDR1 SGHVS and CDR2 FNYEAQ. The source of this sequence is a man aged 45-65 years in good health and CMV-seronegative. V is TRBV7-6 and J is TRBJ2-7, with D perhaps TRBD1 (5 bases). The sequenced material came from PBMCs. CDR3: CASSPPGILGEQYF. The CDR3 DNA follows: TGTGCCAGCAGCCCACCAGGGATACTCGGCGAGCAGTACTTC.